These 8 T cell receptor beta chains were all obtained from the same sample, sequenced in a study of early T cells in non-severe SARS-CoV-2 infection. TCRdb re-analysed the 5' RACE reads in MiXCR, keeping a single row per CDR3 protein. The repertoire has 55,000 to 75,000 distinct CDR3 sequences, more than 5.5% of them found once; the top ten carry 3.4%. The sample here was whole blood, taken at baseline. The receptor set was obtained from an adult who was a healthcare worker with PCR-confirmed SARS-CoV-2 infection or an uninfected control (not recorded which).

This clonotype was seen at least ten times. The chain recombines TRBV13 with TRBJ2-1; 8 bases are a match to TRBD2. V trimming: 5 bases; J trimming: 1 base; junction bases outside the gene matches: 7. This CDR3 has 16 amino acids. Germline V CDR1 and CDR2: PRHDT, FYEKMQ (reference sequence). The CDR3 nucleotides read TGTGCCAGCAGCCGCCGACTAGCGATGTCCTACAATGAGCAGTTCTTC. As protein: CASSRRLAMSYNEQFF.

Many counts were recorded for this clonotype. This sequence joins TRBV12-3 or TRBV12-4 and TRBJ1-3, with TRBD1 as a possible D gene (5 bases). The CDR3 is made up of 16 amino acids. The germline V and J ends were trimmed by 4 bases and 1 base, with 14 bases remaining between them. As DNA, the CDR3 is TGTGCCAGCAGTTCATGGGACCTCAGTTCTGGAAACACCATATATTTT. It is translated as CASSSWDLSSGNTIYF.

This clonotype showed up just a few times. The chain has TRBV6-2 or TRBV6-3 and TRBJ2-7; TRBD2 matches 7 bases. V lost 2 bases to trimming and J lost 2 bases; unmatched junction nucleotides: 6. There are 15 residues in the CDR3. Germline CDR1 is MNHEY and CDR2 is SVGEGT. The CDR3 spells CASSYQRGTTYEQYF. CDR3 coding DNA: TGTGCCAGCAGTTACCAGCGGGGAACCACCTACGAGCAGTACTTC.

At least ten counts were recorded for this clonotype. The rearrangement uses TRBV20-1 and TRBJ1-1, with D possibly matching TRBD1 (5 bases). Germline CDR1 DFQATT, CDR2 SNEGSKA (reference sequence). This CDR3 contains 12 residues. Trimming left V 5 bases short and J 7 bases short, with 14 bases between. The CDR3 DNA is TGCAGTGCTCGGACAAGCCCGAATGAAGCTTTCTTT. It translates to CSARTSPNEAFF.

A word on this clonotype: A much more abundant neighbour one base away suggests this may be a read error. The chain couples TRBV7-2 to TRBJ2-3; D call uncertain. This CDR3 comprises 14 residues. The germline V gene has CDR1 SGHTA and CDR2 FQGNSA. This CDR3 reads CAGSLVLASDTQYF. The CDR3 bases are TGTGCCGGCAGCTTAGTGTTAGCCTCAGATACGCAGTATTTT. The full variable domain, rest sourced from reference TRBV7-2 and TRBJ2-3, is GAGVSQSPSNKVTEKGKDVELRCDPISGHTALYWYRQSLGQGLEFLIYFQGNSAPDKSGLPSDRFSAERTGGSVSTLTIQRTQQEDSAVYLCAGSLVLASDTQYFGPGTRLTVL.

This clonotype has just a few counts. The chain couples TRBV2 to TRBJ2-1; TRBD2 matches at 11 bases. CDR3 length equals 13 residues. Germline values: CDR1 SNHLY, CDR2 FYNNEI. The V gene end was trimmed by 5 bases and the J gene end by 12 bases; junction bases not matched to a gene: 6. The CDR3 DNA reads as TGTGCCAGCAGTCCAAGACTAGCGGGACTGCAGTTCTTC. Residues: CASSPRLAGLQFF.

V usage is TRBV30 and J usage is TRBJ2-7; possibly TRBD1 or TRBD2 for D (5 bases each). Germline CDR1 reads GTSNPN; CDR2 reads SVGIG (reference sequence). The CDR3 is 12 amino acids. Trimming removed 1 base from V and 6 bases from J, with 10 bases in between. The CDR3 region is CAWSDRRSEQYF. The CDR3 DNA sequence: TGTGCCTGGAGTGACAGGAGGAGCGAGCAGTACTTC.

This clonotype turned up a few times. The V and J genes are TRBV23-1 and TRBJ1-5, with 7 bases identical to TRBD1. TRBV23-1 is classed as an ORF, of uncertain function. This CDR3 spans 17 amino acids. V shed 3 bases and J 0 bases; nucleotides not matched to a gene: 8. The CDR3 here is CASSHLQGGYSNQPQHF. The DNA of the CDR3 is TGCGCCAGCAGTCATTTGCAGGGGGGCTATAGCAATCAGCCCCAGCATTTT.